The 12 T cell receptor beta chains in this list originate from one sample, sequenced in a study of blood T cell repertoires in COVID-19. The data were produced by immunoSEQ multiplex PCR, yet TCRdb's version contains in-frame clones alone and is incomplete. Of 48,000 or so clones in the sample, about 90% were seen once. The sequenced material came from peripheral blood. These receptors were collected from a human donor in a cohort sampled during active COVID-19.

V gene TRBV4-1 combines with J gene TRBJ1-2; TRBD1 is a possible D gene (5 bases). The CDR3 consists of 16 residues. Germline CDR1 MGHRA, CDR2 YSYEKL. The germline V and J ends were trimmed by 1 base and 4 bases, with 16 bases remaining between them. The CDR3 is CASSQVRGAIAYGYTF. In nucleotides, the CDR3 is TGCGCCAGCAGCCAAGTAAGGGGCGCAATAGCCTATGGCTACACCTTC.

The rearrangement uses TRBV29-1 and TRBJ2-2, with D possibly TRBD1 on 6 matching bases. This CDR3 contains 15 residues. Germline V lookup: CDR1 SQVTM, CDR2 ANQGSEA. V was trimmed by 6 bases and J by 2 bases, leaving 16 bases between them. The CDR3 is CSVVTGTLNTGELFF. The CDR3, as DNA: TGCAGCGTCGTGACCGGGACACTCAACACCGGGGAGCTGTTTTTT.

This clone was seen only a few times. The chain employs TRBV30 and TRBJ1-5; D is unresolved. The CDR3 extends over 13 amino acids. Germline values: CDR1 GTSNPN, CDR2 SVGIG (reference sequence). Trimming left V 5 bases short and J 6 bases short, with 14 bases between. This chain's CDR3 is CAWGVSTAQPQHF. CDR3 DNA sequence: TGTGCCTGGGGCGTGTCCACTGCTCAGCCCCAGCATTTT.

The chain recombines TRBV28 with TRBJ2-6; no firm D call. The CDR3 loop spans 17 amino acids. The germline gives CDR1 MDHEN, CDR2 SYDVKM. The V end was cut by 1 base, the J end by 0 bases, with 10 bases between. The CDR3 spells CASSLSRGSSGANVLTF. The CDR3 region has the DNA TGTGCCAGCAGTTTATCTCGCGGAAGCTCTGGGGCCAACGTCCTGACTTTC.

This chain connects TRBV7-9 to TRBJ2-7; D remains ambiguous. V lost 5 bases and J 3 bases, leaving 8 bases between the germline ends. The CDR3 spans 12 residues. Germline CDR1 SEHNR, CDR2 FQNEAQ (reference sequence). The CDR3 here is CASSPSSYEQYF. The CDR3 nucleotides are TGTGCCAGCAGCCCATCTAGCTACGAGCAGTACTTC.

The CDR3 spells CASSIGRGGQPQHF. The CDR3 bases are TGTGCCAGTAGTATCGGTAGGGGTGGCCAGCCCCAGCATTTT. The rearrangement uses TRBV19 and TRBJ1-5, with D perhaps matching TRBD1 (5 bases). The CDR3 has 14 residues. The germline gives CDR1 LNHDA, CDR2 SQIVND (reference sequence). V lost 3 bases to trimming and J lost 7 bases, with 13 bases between them.

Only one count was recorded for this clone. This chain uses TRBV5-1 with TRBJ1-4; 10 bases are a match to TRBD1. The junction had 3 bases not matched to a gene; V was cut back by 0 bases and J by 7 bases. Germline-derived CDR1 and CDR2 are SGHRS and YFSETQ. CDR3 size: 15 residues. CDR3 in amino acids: CASSLARTGGEKLFF. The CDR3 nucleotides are TGCGCCAGCAGCTTGGCCCGGACAGGGGGTGAAAAACTGTTTTTT.

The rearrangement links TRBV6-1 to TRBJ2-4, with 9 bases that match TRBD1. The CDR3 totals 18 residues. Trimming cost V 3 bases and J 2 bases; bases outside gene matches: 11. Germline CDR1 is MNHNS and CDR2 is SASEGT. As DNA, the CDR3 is TGTGCCAGCAGTGAGACCTGGACAGGGGCCCCCTCCAAAAACATTCAGTACTTC. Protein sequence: CASSETWTGAPSKNIQYF.

This CDR3 is CASSRVVDTQYF. Here the CDR3 DNA reads TGTGCCAGCAGTCGGGTGGTGGATACGCAGTATTTT. The chain uses TRBV6-5 and TRBJ2-3; D remains ambiguous. This CDR3 is 12 amino acids long. The V end lost 5 bases, the J end lost 6 bases, and 9 bases lay between the germline ends. Per the germline V gene, CDR1 is MNHEY and CDR2 is SVGAGI.

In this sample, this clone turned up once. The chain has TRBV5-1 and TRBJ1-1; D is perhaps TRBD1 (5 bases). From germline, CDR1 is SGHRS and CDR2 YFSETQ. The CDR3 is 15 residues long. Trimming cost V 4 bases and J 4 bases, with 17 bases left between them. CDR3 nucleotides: TGCGCCAGCAGCCTCAGTGGAGGGGATGGCACTGAAGCTTTCTTT. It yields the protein CASSLSGGDGTEAFF.

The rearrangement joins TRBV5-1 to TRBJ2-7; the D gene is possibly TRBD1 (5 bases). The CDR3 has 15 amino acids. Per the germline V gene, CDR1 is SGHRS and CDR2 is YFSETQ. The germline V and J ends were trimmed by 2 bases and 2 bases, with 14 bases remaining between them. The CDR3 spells CASSLPADKTYEQYF. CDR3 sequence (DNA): TGCGCCAGCAGCTTACCGGCGGACAAAACCTACGAGCAGTACTTC.

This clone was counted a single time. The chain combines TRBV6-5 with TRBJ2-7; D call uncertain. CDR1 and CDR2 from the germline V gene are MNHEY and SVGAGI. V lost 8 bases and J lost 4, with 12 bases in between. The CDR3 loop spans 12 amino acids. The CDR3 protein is CASAAVGYEQYF. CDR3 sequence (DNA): TGTGCCAGCGCGGCGGTCGGATACGAGCAGTACTTC.